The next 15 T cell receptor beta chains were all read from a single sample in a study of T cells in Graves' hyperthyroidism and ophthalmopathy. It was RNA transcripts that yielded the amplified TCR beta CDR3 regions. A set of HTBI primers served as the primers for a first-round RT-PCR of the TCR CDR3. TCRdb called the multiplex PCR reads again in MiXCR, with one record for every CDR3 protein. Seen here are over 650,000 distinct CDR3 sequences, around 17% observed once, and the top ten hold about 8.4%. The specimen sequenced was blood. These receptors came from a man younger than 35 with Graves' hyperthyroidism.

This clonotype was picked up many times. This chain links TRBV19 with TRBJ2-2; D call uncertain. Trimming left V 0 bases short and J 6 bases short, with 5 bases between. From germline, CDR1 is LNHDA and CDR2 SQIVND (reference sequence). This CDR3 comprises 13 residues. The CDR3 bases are TGTGCCAGTAGTATAGATACGGCCGGGGAGCTGTTTTTT. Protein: CASSIDTAGELFF.

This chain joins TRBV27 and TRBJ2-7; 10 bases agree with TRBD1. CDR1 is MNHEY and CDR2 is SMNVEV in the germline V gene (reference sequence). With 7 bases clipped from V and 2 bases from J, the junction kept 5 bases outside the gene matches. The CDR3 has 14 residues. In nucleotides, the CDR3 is TGTGCCAGCACTCCGACAGGGGGCGCCTACGAGCAGTACTTC. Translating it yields CASTPTGGAYEQYF.

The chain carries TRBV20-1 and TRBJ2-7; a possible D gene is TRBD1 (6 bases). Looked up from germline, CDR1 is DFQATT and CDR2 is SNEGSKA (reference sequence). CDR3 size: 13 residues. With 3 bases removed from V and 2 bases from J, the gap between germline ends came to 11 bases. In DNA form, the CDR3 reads TGCAGTGCTAGGGGGACACACGCCTACGAGCAGTACTTC. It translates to CSARGTHAYEQYF.

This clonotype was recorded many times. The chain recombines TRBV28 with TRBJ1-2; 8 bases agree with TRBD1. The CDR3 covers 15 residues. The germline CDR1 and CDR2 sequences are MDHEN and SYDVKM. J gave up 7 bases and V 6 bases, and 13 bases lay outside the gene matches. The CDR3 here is CASSHTGGGGGGYTF. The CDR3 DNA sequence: TGTGCCAGCAGCCACACAGGGGGAGGAGGAGGTGGCTACACCTTC.

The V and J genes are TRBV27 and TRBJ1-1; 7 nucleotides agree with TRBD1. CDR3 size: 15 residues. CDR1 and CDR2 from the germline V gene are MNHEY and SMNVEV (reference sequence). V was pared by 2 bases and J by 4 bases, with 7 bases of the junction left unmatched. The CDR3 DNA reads TGTGCCAGCAGTTTACAGGGGGGCGCGGGCACTGAAGCTTTCTTT. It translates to CASSLQGGAGTEAFF.

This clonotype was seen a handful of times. CDR3 nucleotides: TGCAGTGCTAGAGGGCGGCAGCGGGACCAAGAGACCCAGTACTTC. Protein product: CSARGRQRDQETQYF. The chain carries TRBV20-1 and TRBJ2-5; the D gene is possibly TRBD2 (6 bases). The V end was cut by 1 base, the J end by 0 bases, with 12 bases between. Germline V gene sequence: CDR1 DFQATT, CDR2 SNEGSKA (reference sequence). This CDR3 region has 15 residues.

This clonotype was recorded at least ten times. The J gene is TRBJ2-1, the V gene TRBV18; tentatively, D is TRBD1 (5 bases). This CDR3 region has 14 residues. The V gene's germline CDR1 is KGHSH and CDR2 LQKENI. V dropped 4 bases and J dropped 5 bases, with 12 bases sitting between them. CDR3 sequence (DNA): TGTGCCAGCTCACTTACCTGGGGCCACAATGAGCAGTTCTTC. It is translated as CASSLTWGHNEQFF.

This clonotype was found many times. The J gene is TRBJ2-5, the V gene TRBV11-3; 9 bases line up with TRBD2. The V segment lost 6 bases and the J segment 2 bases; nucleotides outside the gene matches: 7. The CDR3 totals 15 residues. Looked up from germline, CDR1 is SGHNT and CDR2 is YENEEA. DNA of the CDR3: TGTGCCAGCAGTCTAGCGGGGACAGCACAAGAGACCCAGTACTTC. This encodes CASSLAGTAQETQYF.

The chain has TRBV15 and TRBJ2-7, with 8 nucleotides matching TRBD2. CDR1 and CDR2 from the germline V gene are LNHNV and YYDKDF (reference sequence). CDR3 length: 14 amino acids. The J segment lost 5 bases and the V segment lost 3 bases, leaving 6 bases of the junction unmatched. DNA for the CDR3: TGTGCCACCAGCAGTAGACTAGCGAGACACGAGCAGTACTTC. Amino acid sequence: CATSSRLARHEQYF.

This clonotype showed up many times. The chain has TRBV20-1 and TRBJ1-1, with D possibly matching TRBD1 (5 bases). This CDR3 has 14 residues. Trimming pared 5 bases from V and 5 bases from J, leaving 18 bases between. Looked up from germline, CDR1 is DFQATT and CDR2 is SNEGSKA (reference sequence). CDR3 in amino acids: CSALDPGRLTEAFF. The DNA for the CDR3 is TGCAGTGCTTTAGATCCAGGGCGGTTGACTGAAGCTTTCTTT.

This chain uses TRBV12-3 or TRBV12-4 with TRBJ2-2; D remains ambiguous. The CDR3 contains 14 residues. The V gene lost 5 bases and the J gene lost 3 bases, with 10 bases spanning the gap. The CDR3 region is CASSVMVDTGELFF. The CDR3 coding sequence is TGTGCCAGCAGTGTTATGGTTGACACCGGGGAGCTGTTTTTT.

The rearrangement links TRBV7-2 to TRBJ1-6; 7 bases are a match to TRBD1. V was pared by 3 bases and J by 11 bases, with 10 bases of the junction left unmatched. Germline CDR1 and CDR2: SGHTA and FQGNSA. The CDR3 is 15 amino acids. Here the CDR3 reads CASSFRQGSNPPLHF. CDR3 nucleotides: TGTGCCAGCAGCTTCCGACAGGGCAGCAATCCACCCCTCCACTTT.

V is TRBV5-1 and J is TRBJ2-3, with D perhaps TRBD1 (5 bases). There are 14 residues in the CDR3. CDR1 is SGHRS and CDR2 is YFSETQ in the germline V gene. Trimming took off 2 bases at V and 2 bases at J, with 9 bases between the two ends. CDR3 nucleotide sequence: TGCGCCAGCAGCTTTGAGACAGCCACAGATACGCAGTATTTT. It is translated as CASSFETATDTQYF. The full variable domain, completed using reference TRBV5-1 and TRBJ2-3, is KAGVTQTPRYLIKTRGQQVTLSCSPISGHRSVSWYQQTPGQGLQFLFEYFSETQRNKGNFPGRFSGRQFSNSRSEMNVSTLELGDSALYLCASSFETATDTQYFGPGTRLTVL.

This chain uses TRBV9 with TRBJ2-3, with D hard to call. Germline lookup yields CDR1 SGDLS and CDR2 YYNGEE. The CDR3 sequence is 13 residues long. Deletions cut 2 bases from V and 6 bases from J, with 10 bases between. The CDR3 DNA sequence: TGTGCCAGCAGCGTGAAGGACCGGGATACGCAGTATTTT. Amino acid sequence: CASSVKDRDTQYF. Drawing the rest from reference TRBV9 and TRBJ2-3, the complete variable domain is DSGVTQTPKHLITATGQRVTLRCSPRSGDLSVYWYQQSLDQGLQFLIQYYNGEERAKGNILERFSAQQFPDLHSELNLSSLELGDSALYFCASSVKDRDTQYFGPGTRLTVL.

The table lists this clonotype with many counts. CDR3 in DNA: TGTGCCACCACCGGGACAGGCAATGAAAAACTGTTTTTT. Its protein is CATTGTGNEKLFF. The chain links TRBV6-1 to TRBJ1-4; 8 bases map to TRBD1. Germline CDR1 and CDR2: MNHNS and SASEGT. J gave up 5 bases and V 10 bases, and 6 bases lay outside the gene matches. CDR3 length: 13 residues.